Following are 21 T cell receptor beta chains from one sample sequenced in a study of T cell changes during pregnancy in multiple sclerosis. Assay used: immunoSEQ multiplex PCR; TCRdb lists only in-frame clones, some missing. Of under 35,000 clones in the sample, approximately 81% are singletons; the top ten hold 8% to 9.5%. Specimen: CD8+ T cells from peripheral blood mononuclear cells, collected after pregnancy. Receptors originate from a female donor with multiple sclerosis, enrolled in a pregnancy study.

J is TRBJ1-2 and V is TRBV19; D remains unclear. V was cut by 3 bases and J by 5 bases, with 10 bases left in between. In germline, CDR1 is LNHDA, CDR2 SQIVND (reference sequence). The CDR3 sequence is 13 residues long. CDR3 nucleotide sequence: TGTGCCAGTAGTATGAGCGAGGAGTATGGCTACACCTTC. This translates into CASSMSEEYGYTF.

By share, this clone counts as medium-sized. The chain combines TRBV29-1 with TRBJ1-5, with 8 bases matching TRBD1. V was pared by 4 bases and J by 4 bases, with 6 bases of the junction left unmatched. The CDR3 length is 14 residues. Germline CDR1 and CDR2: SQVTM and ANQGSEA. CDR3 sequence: CSVVSGQENQPQHF. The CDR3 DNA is TGCAGCGTTGTTTCGGGACAGGAAAATCAGCCCCAGCATTTT.

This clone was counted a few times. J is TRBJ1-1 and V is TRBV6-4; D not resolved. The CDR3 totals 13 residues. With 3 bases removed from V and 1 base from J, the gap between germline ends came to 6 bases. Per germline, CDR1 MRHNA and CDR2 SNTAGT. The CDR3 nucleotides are TGTGCCAGCAGTGAGAGTCCGAACACTGAAGCTTTCTTT. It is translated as CASSESPNTEAFF.

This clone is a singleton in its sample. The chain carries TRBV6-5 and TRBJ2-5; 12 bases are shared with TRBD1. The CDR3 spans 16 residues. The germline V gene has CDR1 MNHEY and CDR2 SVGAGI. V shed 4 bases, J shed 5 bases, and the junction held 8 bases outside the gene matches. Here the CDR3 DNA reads TGTGCCAGCAGTTCTGATGGGACAGGGGGCGGGGAGACCCAGTACTTC. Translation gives CASSSDGTGGGETQYF.

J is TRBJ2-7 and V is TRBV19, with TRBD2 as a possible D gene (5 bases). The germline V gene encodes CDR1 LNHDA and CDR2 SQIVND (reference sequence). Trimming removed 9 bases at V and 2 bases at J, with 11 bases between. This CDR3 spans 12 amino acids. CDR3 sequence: CASRGEAYEQYF. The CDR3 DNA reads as TGTGCCAGCCGGGGAGAAGCCTACGAGCAGTACTTC.

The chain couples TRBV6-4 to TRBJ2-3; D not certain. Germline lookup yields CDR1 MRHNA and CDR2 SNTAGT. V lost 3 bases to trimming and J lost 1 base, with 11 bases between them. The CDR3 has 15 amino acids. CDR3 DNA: TGTGCCAGCAGTGAGACCGGCGGAGGCACAGATACGCAGTATTTT. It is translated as CASSETGGGTDTQYF.

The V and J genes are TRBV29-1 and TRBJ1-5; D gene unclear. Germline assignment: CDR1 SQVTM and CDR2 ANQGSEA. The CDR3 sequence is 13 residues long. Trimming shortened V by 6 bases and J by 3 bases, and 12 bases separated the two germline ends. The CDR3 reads CSVADGDNQPQHF. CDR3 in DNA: TGCAGCGTCGCGGACGGGGACAATCAGCCCCAGCATTTT.

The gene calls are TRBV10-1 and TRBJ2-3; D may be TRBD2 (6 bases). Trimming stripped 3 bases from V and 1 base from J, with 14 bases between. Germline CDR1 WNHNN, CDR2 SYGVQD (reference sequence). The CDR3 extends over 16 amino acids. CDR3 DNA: TGCGCCAGCAGTGAAGTATGGCCTAGCGGCACAGATACGCAGTATTTT. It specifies CASSEVWPSGTDTQYF.

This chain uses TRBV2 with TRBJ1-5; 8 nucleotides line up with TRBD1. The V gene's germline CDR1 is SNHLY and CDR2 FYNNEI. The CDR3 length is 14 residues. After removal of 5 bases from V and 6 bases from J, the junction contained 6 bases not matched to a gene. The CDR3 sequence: CASSLGQGGQPQHF. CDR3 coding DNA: TGTGCCAGCAGTCTTGGACAGGGCGGTCAGCCCCAGCATTTT.

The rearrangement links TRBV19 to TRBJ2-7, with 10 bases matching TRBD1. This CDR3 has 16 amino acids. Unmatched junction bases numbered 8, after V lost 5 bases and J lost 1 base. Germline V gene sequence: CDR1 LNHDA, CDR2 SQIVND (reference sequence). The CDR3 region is CASSSFDRGRSYEQYF. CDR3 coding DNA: TGTGCCAGTAGTTCCTTTGACAGGGGGCGTTCCTACGAGCAGTACTTC.

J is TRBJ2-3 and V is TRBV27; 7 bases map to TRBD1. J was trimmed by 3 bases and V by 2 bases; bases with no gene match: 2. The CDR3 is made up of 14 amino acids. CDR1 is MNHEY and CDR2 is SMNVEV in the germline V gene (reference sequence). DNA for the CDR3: TGTGCCAGCAGTTTACTACAGGGGACAGATACGCAGTATTTT. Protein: CASSLLQGTDTQYF.

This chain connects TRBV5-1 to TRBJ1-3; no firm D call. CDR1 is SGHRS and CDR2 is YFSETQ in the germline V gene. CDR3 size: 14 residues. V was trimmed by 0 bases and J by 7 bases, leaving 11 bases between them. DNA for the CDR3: TGCGCCAGCAGCTTGGGACCTTATAGCAACACCATATATTTT. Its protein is CASSLGPYSNTIYF. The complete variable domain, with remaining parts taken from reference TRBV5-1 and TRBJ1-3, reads KAGVTQTPRYLIKTRGQQVTLSCSPISGHRSVSWYQQTPGQGLQFLFEYFSETQRNKGNFPGRFSGRQFSNSRSEMNVSTLELGDSALYLCASSLGPYSNTIYFGEGSWLTVV.

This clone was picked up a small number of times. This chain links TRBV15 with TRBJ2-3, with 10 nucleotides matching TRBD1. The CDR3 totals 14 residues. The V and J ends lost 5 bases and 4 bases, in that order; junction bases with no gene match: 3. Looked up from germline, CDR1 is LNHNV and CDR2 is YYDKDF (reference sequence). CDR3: CATSGTGEADTQYF. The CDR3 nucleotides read TGTGCCACCAGCGGGACAGGGGAAGCAGATACGCAGTATTTT.

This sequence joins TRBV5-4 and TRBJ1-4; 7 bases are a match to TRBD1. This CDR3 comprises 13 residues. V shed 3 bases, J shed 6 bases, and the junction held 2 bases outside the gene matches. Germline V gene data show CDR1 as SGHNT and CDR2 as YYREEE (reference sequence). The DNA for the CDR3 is TGTGCCAGCAGCTGGGACAGAGATGAAAAACTGTTTTTT. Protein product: CASSWDRDEKLFF.

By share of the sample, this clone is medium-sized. CDR3 amino acids: CASSPGTSGVDEQFF. CDR3 in DNA: TGTGCCAGCAGTCCCGGGACTAGCGGGGTGGATGAGCAGTTCTTC. The chain joins TRBV6-4 to TRBJ2-1; TRBD2 matches 13 bases. J gave up 8 bases and V 5 bases, and 6 bases lay outside the gene matches. This CDR3 comprises 15 residues. Germline CDR1 and CDR2: MRHNA and SNTAGT.

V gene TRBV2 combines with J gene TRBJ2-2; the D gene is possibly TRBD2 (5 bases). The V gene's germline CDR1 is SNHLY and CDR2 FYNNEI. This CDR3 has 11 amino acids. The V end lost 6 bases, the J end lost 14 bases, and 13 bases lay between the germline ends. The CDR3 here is CASRWTEGLFF. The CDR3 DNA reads TGTGCCAGCAGATGGACCGAGGGACTGTTTTTT. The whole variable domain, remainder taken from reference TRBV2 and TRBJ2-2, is EPEVTQTPSHQVTQMGQEVILRCVPISNHLYFYWYRQILGQKVEFLVSFYNNEISEKSEIFDDQFSVERPDGSNFTLKIRSTKLEDSAMYFCASRWTEGLFFGEGSRLTVL.

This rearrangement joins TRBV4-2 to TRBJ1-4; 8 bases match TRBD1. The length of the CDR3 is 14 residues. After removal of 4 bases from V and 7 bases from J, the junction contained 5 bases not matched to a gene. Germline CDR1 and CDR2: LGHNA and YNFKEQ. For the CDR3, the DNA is TGTGCCAGCAGCCCGGACAGGGACCTTGAAAAACTGTTTTTT. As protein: CASSPDRDLEKLFF.

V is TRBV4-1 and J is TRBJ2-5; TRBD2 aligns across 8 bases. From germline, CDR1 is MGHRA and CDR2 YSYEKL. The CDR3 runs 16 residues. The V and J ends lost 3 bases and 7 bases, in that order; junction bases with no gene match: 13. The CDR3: CASSQLPGLEVGTQYF. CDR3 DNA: TGCGCCAGCAGCCAGCTACCGGGACTAGAAGTTGGGACCCAGTACTTC.

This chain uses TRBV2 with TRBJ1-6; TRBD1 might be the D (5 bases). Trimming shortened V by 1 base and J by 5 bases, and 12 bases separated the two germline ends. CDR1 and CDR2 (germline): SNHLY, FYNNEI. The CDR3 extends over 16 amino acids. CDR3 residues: CASSEVGTPDNSPLHF. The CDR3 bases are TGTGCCAGCAGTGAAGTAGGGACTCCGGATAATTCACCCCTCCACTTT.

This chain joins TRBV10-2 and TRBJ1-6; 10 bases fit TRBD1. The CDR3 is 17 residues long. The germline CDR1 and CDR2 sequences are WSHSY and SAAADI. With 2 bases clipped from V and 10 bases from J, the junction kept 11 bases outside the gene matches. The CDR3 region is CASSEAPGTGERSPLHF. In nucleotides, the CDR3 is TGCGCCAGCAGTGAGGCCCCCGGGACAGGGGAACGGTCACCCCTCCACTTT.

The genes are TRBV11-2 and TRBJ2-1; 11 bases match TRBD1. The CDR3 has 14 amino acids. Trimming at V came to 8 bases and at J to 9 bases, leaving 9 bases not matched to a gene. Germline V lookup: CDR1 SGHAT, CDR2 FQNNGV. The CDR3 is CASRSGQGAGEQFF. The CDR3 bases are TGTGCCAGCCGATCCGGACAGGGGGCGGGTGAGCAGTTCTTC.